This passage covers 31 T cell receptor beta chains from one sample sequenced in a study of T cells in Graves' hyperthyroidism and ophthalmopathy. The CDR3 regions of TCR beta were amplified from RNA transcripts. RT-PCR in the first round (using the HTBI primer set) targeted the TCR CDR3. In TCRdb, the multiplex PCR reads were re-called with MiXCR into one record per CDR3 protein. In the table there are approximately 410,000 distinct CDR3 sequences, about 15% of which are singletons. The sample was blood. These receptors all stem from a man aged 18 to 29 with Graves' ophthalmopathy.

This clonotype has a handful of counts. V and J are TRBV11-2 and TRBJ2-7; D gene uncertain. This CDR3 contains 13 residues. Per the germline V gene, CDR1 is SGHAT and CDR2 is FQNNGV. Trimming left V 3 bases short and J 7 bases short, with 13 bases between. In DNA, the CDR3 is TGTGCCAGCAGCTTGAGTCCTGGAAGAGAGCAGTACTTC. Translated: CASSLSPGREQYF.

This clonotype was found many times. V gene TRBV2 combines with J gene TRBJ1-4; D is perhaps TRBD1 (5 bases). Germline V gene lookup returns CDR1 SNHLY and CDR2 FYNNEI. This CDR3 comprises 13 residues. The V end lost 7 bases, the J end lost 0 bases, and 6 bases lay between the germline ends. The CDR3 is CASKGTTNEKLFF. CDR3 bases: TGTGCCAGCAAGGGGACAACTAATGAAAAACTGTTTTTT.

This clonotype was seen at least ten times. The rearrangement uses TRBV7-8 and TRBJ1-5; D is uncertain. This CDR3 region has 16 residues. V shed 1 base and J shed 6 bases, with 16 bases lying between them. Germline V gene lookup returns CDR1 SGHVS and CDR2 FQNEAQ. As DNA, the CDR3 is TGTGCCAGCAGCTTAGGTGGTTCGACCACCGGTCAGCCCCAGCATTTT. The encoded protein is CASSLGGSTTGQPQHF.

This clonotype has a count of ten or more. CDR3 in DNA: TGTGCCAGCAGTTTCCGATCCACCCTCGACCAGACCCAGTACTTC. Its translation: CASSFRSTLDQTQYF. The chain recombines TRBV27 with TRBJ2-5; no clear D gene. Germline lookup yields CDR1 MNHEY and CDR2 SMNVEV (reference sequence). This CDR3 is built from 15 residues. Between the trimmed V and J ends, which lost 3 bases and 6 bases, there was a span of 17 bases.

V is TRBV30 and J is TRBJ1-1, with D possibly TRBD1 on 6 matching bases. V gave up 0 bases and J gave up 4 bases, with 12 bases separating them. Germline values: CDR1 GTSNPN, CDR2 SVGIG (reference sequence). The CDR3 sequence is 14 residues long. The CDR3 sequence is CAWSVGGGGTEAFF. The CDR3 DNA reads as TGTGCCTGGAGTGTAGGGGGGGGCGGCACTGAAGCTTTCTTT.

This clonotype was seen a few times. The chain is built from TRBV6-1 and TRBJ2-2; TRBD2 agrees at 8 bases. Germline assignment: CDR1 MNHNS and CDR2 SASEGT. The CDR3 sequence is 16 residues long. The V segment lost 4 bases and the J segment 5 bases; nucleotides outside the gene matches: 9. The CDR3 region has the DNA TGTGCCAGCAGTGCACGCCGGGGGGGTAGAACCGGGGAGCTGTTTTTT. Protein product: CASSARRGGRTGELFF.

This clonotype turned up a few times. J is TRBJ1-2 and V is TRBV19, with D possibly matching TRBD1 (6 bases). CDR1 and CDR2 (germline): LNHDA, SQIVND (reference sequence). The CDR3 has 15 residues. The V end lost 0 bases, the J end lost 5 bases, and 13 bases lay between the germline ends. The CDR3 sequence: CASSIEGGGPYGYTF. As DNA, the CDR3 is TGTGCCAGTAGTATAGAAGGGGGTGGACCGTATGGCTACACCTTC.

This clonotype was observed many times. The chain employs TRBV11-2 and TRBJ2-3; 7 nucleotides match TRBD2. Germline V CDR1 and CDR2: SGHAT, FQNNGV. Losses at the gene ends were 1 base for V and 4 bases for J; bases not matched to a gene: 5. This CDR3 is 15 amino acids long. CDR3 in amino acids: CASSLGGGGADTQYF. The CDR3 DNA reads TGTGCCAGCAGCTTAGGTGGGGGGGGGGCAGATACGCAGTATTTT.

This clonotype appeared many times. The chain has TRBV7-9 and TRBJ2-3, with 7 bases that match TRBD2. The CDR3 totals 16 residues. Germline CDR1 and CDR2: SEHNR and FQNEAQ (reference sequence). V lost 5 bases and J lost 0; bases outside the gene matches: 8. The CDR3 coding sequence is TGTGCCAGCAGCCTTCACTCTAGCGGAAGCACAGATACGCAGTATTTT. Translating it yields CASSLHSSGSTDTQYF.

The V and J genes are TRBV11-3 and TRBJ2-7, with 7 bases fitting TRBD1. The ends lost 2 bases at V and 5 bases at J; junction bases unmatched: 6. Germline values: CDR1 SGHNT, CDR2 YENEEA. CDR3 length: 14 residues. The chain's CDR3 is CASSLRTGGNEQYF. The CDR3, as DNA: TGTGCCAGCAGCTTACGGACAGGTGGGAACGAGCAGTACTTC. The whole variable domain, remainder taken from reference TRBV11-3 and TRBJ2-7, is EAGVVQSPRYKIIEKKQPVAFWCNPISGHNTLYWYLQNLGQGPELLIRYENEEAVDDSQLPKDRFSAERLKGVDSTLKIQPAELGDSAVYLCASSLRTGGNEQYFGPGTRLTVT.

V is TRBV10-1 and J is TRBJ2-1, with 11 positions matching TRBD2. The ends lost 4 bases at V and 4 bases at J; junction bases unmatched: 3. The CDR3 is made up of 15 amino acids. Germline values: CDR1 WNHNN, CDR2 SYGVQD (reference sequence). CDR3 residues: CASSVLAGGYNEQFF. Written as DNA, the CDR3 is TGCGCCAGCAGTGTCCTAGCGGGAGGTTACAATGAGCAGTTCTTC.

The rearrangement links TRBV7-2 to TRBJ2-1; no definite D call. The CDR3 length is 13 residues. Germline lookup yields CDR1 SGHTA and CDR2 FQGNSA. Trimming stripped 2 bases from V and 2 bases from J, with 4 bases between. CDR3 loop: CASSLQAYNEQFF. CDR3 DNA sequence: TGTGCCAGCAGCTTACAGGCCTACAATGAGCAGTTCTTC. The entire variable domain, with the rest obtained from reference TRBV7-2 and TRBJ2-1, is as follows: GAGVSQSPSNKVTEKGKDVELRCDPISGHTALYWYRQSLGQGLEFLIYFQGNSAPDKSGLPSDRFSAERTGGSVSTLTIQRTQQEDSAVYLCASSLQAYNEQFFGPGTRLTVL.

This clonotype was seen many times. The V and J genes are TRBV7-8 and TRBJ2-1, with 14 bases identical to TRBD2. With V trimmed by 3 bases and J by 4 bases, 8 bases remained unmatched. The CDR3 is made up of 18 amino acids. Germline values: CDR1 SGHVS, CDR2 FQNEAQ. CDR3 DNA sequence: TGTGCCAGCAGCTTGGGGACTAGCGGGAGACGGAGGTACAATGAGCAGTTCTTC. Its translation: CASSLGTSGRRRYNEQFF.

Concerning this clonotype: A much larger clone differs from this one at a single base, so this may be a read error. V usage is TRBV5-1 and J usage is TRBJ2-1; 10 bases are shared with TRBD2. V lost 4 bases and J lost 9; bases outside the gene matches: 13. The CDR3 covers 16 residues. Per germline, CDR1 SGHRS and CDR2 YFSETQ. The CDR3 loop reads CASSRASGGGTGEQFF. The DNA for the CDR3 is TGCGCCAGCAGCAGGGCAAGCGGGGGGGGCACAGGTGAGCAGTTCTTC.

This clonotype has a handful of counts. The V call is TRBV19, the J call TRBJ1-4, with D maybe TRBD1 (6 bases). The ends were cut back, 5 bases at V and 4 bases at J, with 14 bases in the middle. The CDR3 contains 15 residues. Germline CDR1 LNHDA, CDR2 SQIVND (reference sequence). CDR3 in DNA: TGTGCCAGTAGTGCCCAGACAGGCCTTAATGAAAAACTGTTTTTT. It specifies CASSAQTGLNEKLFF.

This clonotype occurred a few times. The chain combines TRBV6-1 with TRBJ2-3; no firm D call. The ends were cut back, 6 bases at V and 3 bases at J, with 16 bases in the middle. The CDR3 runs 15 residues. Germline assignment: CDR1 MNHNS and CDR2 SASEGT. The DNA of the CDR3 is TGTGCCAGCAGCATACACCTTACCGAGACAGATACGCAGTATTTT. Protein product: CASSIHLTETDTQYF.

This clonotype has just a few counts. The gene calls are TRBV29-1 and TRBJ2-1; D unresolved. The CDR3 contains 14 residues. Germline loops: CDR1 SQVTM, CDR2 ANQGSEA. V shed 4 bases and J shed 0 bases, with 10 bases lying between them. In DNA, the CDR3 is TGCAGCGTTGCAAGGACGGACTCCTACAATGAGCAGTTCTTC. This translates into CSVARTDSYNEQFF.

This clonotype was detected ten times or more. The chain is built from TRBV7-8 and TRBJ2-7; 9 bases align to TRBD2. Germline CDR1 is SGHVS and CDR2 is FQNEAQ. The CDR3 has 15 residues. The ends lost 0 bases at V and 6 bases at J; junction bases unmatched: 6. The CDR3 bases are TGTGCCAGCAGCTTAGCCCTAGCGGGGAGGGTCGAGCAGTACTTC. It codes for CASSLALAGRVEQYF.

The rearrangement uses TRBV11-2 and TRBJ2-2; a possible D gene is TRBD2 (6 bases). V was shortened by 5 bases and J by 0 bases, with 16 bases between the two germline ends. The CDR3 spans 17 residues. CDR1 is SGHAT, CDR2 FQNNGV, per germline. CDR3 sequence: CASSPPGLKSNTGELFF. CDR3 coding DNA: TGTGCCAGCAGCCCACCGGGACTCAAATCGAACACCGGGGAGCTGTTTTTT.

The sample holds many counts of this clonotype. V usage is TRBV5-1 and J usage is TRBJ2-1; 8 nucleotides match TRBD2. The CDR3 consists of 20 residues. Per the germline V gene, CDR1 is SGHRS and CDR2 is YFSETQ. Trimming cost V 1 base and J 8 bases; bases outside gene matches: 23. The CDR3 DNA sequence: TGCGCCAGCAGCTTGTTGTCCCCCCCGTTAGCGGGAAGCTTAAAGGATGAGCAGTTCTTC. This translates into CASSLLSPPLAGSLKDEQFF. Full variable domain (rest looked up from reference TRBV5-1 and TRBJ2-1): KAGVTQTPRYLIKTRGQQVTLSCSPISGHRSVSWYQQTPGQGLQFLFEYFSETQRNKGNFPGRFSGRQFSNSRSEMNVSTLELGDSALYLCASSLLSPPLAGSLKDEQFFGPGTRLTVL.

The chain uses TRBV13 and TRBJ2-7; TRBD1 might be the D (7 bases). The V end was cut by 5 bases, the J end by 3 bases, with 17 bases between. Germline CDR1 is PRHDT and CDR2 is FYEKMQ (reference sequence). The CDR3 runs to 15 residues. This chain's CDR3 is CASSTQAGQFYEQYF. DNA for the CDR3: TGTGCCAGCAGCACCCAGGCGGGACAGTTCTACGAGCAGTACTTC.

This clonotype has a count of ten or more. The V and J genes are TRBV5-6 and TRBJ1-2, with no clear D. Trimming left V 2 bases short and J 5 bases short, with 16 bases between. This CDR3 has 15 residues. CDR1 is SGHDT, CDR2 YYEEEE, per germline. In DNA, the CDR3 is TGTGCCAGCAGCTTTCGGGCCGGCAAATCATATGGCTACACCTTC. Translated, it gives CASSFRAGKSYGYTF. The entire variable domain, with the rest obtained from reference TRBV5-6 and TRBJ1-2, is as follows: DAGVTQSPTHLIKTRGQQVTLRCSPKSGHDTVSWYQQALGQGPQFIFQYYEEEERQRGNFPDRFSGHQFPNYSSELNVNALLLGDSALYLCASSFRAGKSYGYTFGSGTRLTVV.

This clonotype was recorded at least ten times. The chain employs TRBV3-1 and TRBJ1-1, with 10 bases lining up with TRBD1. The ends lost 3 bases at V and 5 bases at J; junction bases unmatched: 6. Per germline, CDR1 LGHDT and CDR2 YNNKEL (reference sequence). This CDR3 comprises 15 residues. DNA for the CDR3: TGTGCCAGCAGCCAGACCGGGACAGGGGAGACTGAAGCTTTCTTT. Translation gives CASSQTGTGETEAFF.

This clonotype was picked up many times. The chain employs TRBV19 and TRBJ1-2; D is perhaps TRBD1 (6 bases). This CDR3 contains 13 residues. Trimming left V 1 base short and J 11 bases short, with 14 bases between. CDR1 is LNHDA, CDR2 SQIVND, per germline (reference sequence). Here the CDR3 reads CASSIGGAVRYTF. CDR3 DNA sequence: TGTGCCAGTAGTATAGGGGGGGCCGTCCGATACACCTTC.

The table lists this clonotype with a few counts. This chain joins TRBV9 and TRBJ2-5; the D is unclear. The CDR3 is 13 amino acids. Trimming left V 3 bases short and J 5 bases short, with 11 bases between. CDR1 and CDR2 (germline): SGDLS, YYNGEE. The CDR3 reads CASSGRPGETQYF. The CDR3 DNA reads as TGTGCCAGCAGCGGACGTCCGGGTGAGACCCAGTACTTC.

This clonotype was seen many times. The genes are TRBV20-1 and TRBJ1-1; D is ambiguous. The CDR3 spans 12 residues. Germline V gene lookup returns CDR1 DFQATT and CDR2 SNEGSKA (reference sequence). V lost 6 bases, J lost 1 base, and 9 bases lay in between. The CDR3 loop is CSAWTENTEAFF. The CDR3 DNA follows: TGCAGTGCCTGGACGGAGAACACTGAAGCTTTCTTT.

This clonotype was seen only a few times. This may stem from a read error, because a much larger clone lies one nucleotide away. This sequence joins TRBV5-1 and TRBJ1-1, with a tentative D call TRBD1 (5 bases). The CDR3 loop spans 19 amino acids. Germline CDR1 reads SGHRS; CDR2 reads YFSETQ. The CDR3 DNA sequence: TGCGCCAGCAGCCTGACTAAAATAGGACAAACCGAGGAGAACACTGAAGCTCTCTTT. Amino acids: CASSLTKIGQTEENTEALF.

Only a few counts were recorded for this clonotype. This sequence joins TRBV6-1 and TRBJ2-6, with 9 positions matching TRBD1. From germline, CDR1 is MNHNS and CDR2 SASEGT. There are 17 residues in the CDR3. Losses at the gene ends were 7 bases for V and 0 bases for J; bases not matched to a gene: 7. CDR3 sequence: CASTSGTGSSGANVLTF. CDR3 sequence (DNA): TGTGCCAGCACCTCCGGGACAGGGAGCTCTGGGGCCAACGTCCTGACTTTC.

In its sample, this clonotype was seen a few times. The V call is TRBV5-1, the J call TRBJ1-1; weak D call: TRBD1 (6 bases). CDR1 is SGHRS and CDR2 is YFSETQ in the germline V gene. V lost 4 bases and J 7 bases, leaving 20 bases between the germline ends. This CDR3 has 15 amino acids. The CDR3 nucleotides are TGCGCCAGCAGCCCCTCCCCAGGGGCAGGCCTTGAAGCTTTCTTT. Translation: CASSPSPGAGLEAFF. The full variable domain, its missing parts supplied by reference TRBV5-1 and TRBJ1-1, is KAGVTQTPRYLIKTRGQQVTLSCSPISGHRSVSWYQQTPGQGLQFLFEYFSETQRNKGNFPGRFSGRQFSNSRSEMNVSTLELGDSALYLCASSPSPGAGLEAFFGQGTRLTVV.

The sample holds a few counts of this clonotype. The chain recombines TRBV5-1 with TRBJ2-5; D might be TRBD1 (5 bases). The germline V and J ends were trimmed by 0 bases and 1 base, with 10 bases remaining between them. The CDR3 is 15 amino acids. From germline, CDR1 is SGHRS and CDR2 YFSETQ. The CDR3 is CASSLVQGLQETQYF. In DNA, the CDR3 is TGCGCCAGCAGCTTGGTCCAGGGCCTCCAAGAGACCCAGTACTTC.

Ten or more counts support this clonotype. The chain couples TRBV9 to TRBJ2-1; no clear D. Trimming took 0 bases from V and 4 from J, leaving 8 bases between them. The CDR3 is made up of 14 amino acids. Germline loops: CDR1 SGDLS, CDR2 YYNGEE. The CDR3: CASSVESIYNEQFF. The CDR3 DNA is TGTGCCAGCAGCGTAGAGTCCATTTACAATGAGCAGTTCTTC.